A single T cell receptor (beta chain) is shown here with its context. These data originate in a study of blood T cell repertoires in COVID-19. Looked up from germline, CDR1 is KGHSH and CDR2 is LQKENI. This CDR3 is built from 16 residues. The V gene lost 3 bases and the J gene lost 0 bases, with 14 bases spanning the gap. In the authors' workflow: Nucleated cell counts were estimated from reference gene primer amplification. Only in-frame clones appear in the TCRdb table, and some are missing; sequencing was by immunoSEQ multiplex PCR. Clonal size and the V and J genes are those of that table, whereas D and trimming came from the DNA. The sample yields about 120,000 clones, about nine tenths seen once.

This clonotype was sampled from a man aged 35-49 years with acute or convalescent COVID-19. The sample was peripheral blood. The J gene is TRBJ1-1, the V gene TRBV18; no firm D call. CDR3 DNA sequence: TGTGCCAGCTCACCGTCATTCGGGGAGGTGAACACTGAAGCTTTCTTT. This translates into CASSPSFGEVNTEAFF.